The 19 T cell receptor beta chains below come from one sample, sequenced in a study of shared clonotypes between healthy human individuals. Positively selected for CCR7, the CD45RO-negative cells used as naive CD8 cells excluded terminally differentiated effector memory CD45RA+ cells. Only in-frame clones appear in the TCRdb table, and some are missing; sequencing was by immunoSEQ multiplex PCR. The table includes about 2,100,000 clones, more than 85% detected once. The specimen was naive CD8+ T cells from PBMCs. The receptors were sampled from a man aged 18 to 30 in good health. Some clones in this sample may be carry-over from other donors' samples.

V is TRBV7-2 and J is TRBJ1-2; the match to TRBD1 covers 8 bases. Germline trimming cut 3 bases from V and 2 bases from J; bases unmatched to any gene: 17. The CDR3 consists of 19 residues. Germline CDR1 reads SGHTA; CDR2 reads FQGNSA. DNA of the CDR3: TGTGCCAGCAGCTTGACCCCCGGTTTGGACAGGGTGAGAAACTATGGCTACACCTTC. Its translation is CASSLTPGLDRVRNYGYTF.

The V and J genes are TRBV7-9 and TRBJ2-7, with D unclear. The germline V and J ends were trimmed by 6 bases and 2 bases, with 17 bases remaining between them. The CDR3 is made up of 15 amino acids. The germline V gene encodes CDR1 SEHNR and CDR2 FQNEAQ (reference sequence). CDR3 amino acids: CASSPQFPATYEQYF. CDR3 nucleotides: TGTGCCAGCAGTCCCCAATTTCCAGCGACCTACGAGCAGTACTTC.

A word on this clone: This sample includes further DNA sequences coding for the same CDR3. The chain uses TRBV6-5 and TRBJ2-2; D might be TRBD1 (6 bases). The CDR3 is made up of 13 amino acids. From germline, CDR1 is MNHEY and CDR2 SVGAGI. V was shortened by 5 bases and J by 8 bases, with 12 bases between the two germline ends. CDR3 coding DNA: TGTGCCAGCAGTCGACAGGATACGGGGGAGCTGTTTTTT. It specifies CASSRQDTGELFF.

On this clone itself: At one of its ends the junction is not consistent with the germline gene, which may arise from a read error. The chain is built from TRBV10-2 and TRBJ1-1; 9 nucleotides line up with TRBD1. This CDR3 is built from 11 residues. CDR1 and CDR2 from the germline V gene are WSHSY and SAAADI. CDR3: CASRQGADAFF. CDR3 bases: TGCGCCAGCAGACAGGGGGCTGACGCTTTCTTT.

This chain uses TRBV29-1 with TRBJ2-7, with 10 bases that match TRBD2. The CDR3 covers 15 residues. CDR1 and CDR2 (germline): SQVTM, ANQGSEA. V trimming: 2 bases; J trimming: 4 bases; junction bases outside the gene matches: 8. CDR3 nucleotide sequence: TGCAGCGTTGAATGGGCTAGCGGGAGATCGTACGAGCAGTACTTC. Translated, it gives CSVEWASGRSYEQYF.

The J gene is TRBJ2-5, the V gene TRBV7-2, with 8 bases aligning to TRBD1. CDR1 SGHTA and CDR2 FQGNSA come from the germline V gene. Trimming at V came to 4 bases and at J to 5 bases, leaving 6 bases not matched to a gene. There are 14 residues in the CDR3. The CDR3 spells CASSSRTGRETQYF. The CDR3 coding sequence is TGTGCCAGCAGCTCCCGGACAGGGAGGGAGACCCAGTACTTC.

This chain uses TRBV4-1 with TRBJ2-1; 7 nucleotides align to TRBD2. CDR1 is MGHRA, CDR2 YSYEKL, per germline. The CDR3 covers 17 residues. The V segment lost 3 bases and the J segment 3 bases; nucleotides outside the gene matches: 11. CDR3 bases: TGCGCCAGCAGCCAGGGGCCGTTGACTAGCTACTACAATGAGCAGTTCTTC. Its protein is CASSQGPLTSYYNEQFF.

This clone has a single count. The chain couples TRBV29-1 to TRBJ2-7, with 8 positions matching TRBD1. The length of the CDR3 is 15 residues. Trimming at V came to 3 bases and at J to 5 bases, leaving 12 bases not matched to a gene. Per germline, CDR1 SQVTM and CDR2 ANQGSEA. The CDR3 protein is CSVEVRQGLRDEQYF. The CDR3 nucleotides read TGCAGCGTTGAGGTGCGACAGGGGCTTAGGGACGAGCAGTACTTC.

The chain links TRBV5-4 to TRBJ2-1; D is unresolved. The CDR3 runs to 14 residues. The V gene's germline CDR1 is SGHNT and CDR2 YYREEE (reference sequence). V lost 6 bases and J 1 base, leaving 11 bases between the germline ends. The CDR3 nucleotides are TGTGCCAGCAACTCTATGCAGTCCTACAATGAGCAGTTCTTC. Amino acids: CASNSMQSYNEQFF.

CDR3 residues: CAIGERSEAFF. CDR3 in DNA: TGTGCCATCGGGGAACGGTCTGAAGCTTTCTTT. The chain has TRBV10-3 and TRBJ1-1; D is uncertain. CDR1 ENHRY and CDR2 SYGVKD come from the germline V gene. V was trimmed by 8 bases and J by 6 bases, leaving 10 bases between them. CDR3 size: 11 residues.

This clone was seen only a few times. The chain recombines TRBV7-9 with TRBJ1-1; D remains unclear. Per germline, CDR1 SEHNR and CDR2 FQNEAQ (reference sequence). V dropped 1 base and J dropped 6 bases, with 12 bases sitting between them. The CDR3 extends over 14 amino acids. The CDR3 here is CASSLGRALAEAFF. The CDR3 DNA reads TGTGCCAGCAGCTTAGGGAGGGCCCTTGCTGAAGCTTTCTTT.

The chain links TRBV29-1 to TRBJ2-7, with 8 bases lining up with TRBD2. V shed 8 bases, J shed 4 bases, and the junction held 10 bases outside the gene matches. This CDR3 is 13 amino acids long. Germline-derived CDR1 and CDR2 are SQVTM and ANQGSEA. The CDR3 reads CSHTDAGGYEQYF. The CDR3 nucleotides read TGCAGCCATACGGACGCGGGAGGATACGAGCAGTACTTC.

The J gene is TRBJ1-1, the V gene TRBV11-2, with D uncertain. Trimming pared 2 bases from V and 6 bases from J, leaving 13 bases between. Germline lookup yields CDR1 SGHAT and CDR2 FQNNGV. The CDR3 is made up of 14 amino acids. CDR3 in amino acids: CASSLYGRRPEAFF. The CDR3 region has the DNA TGTGCCAGCAGCTTATACGGACGGCGCCCTGAAGCTTTCTTT.

The chain uses TRBV28 and TRBJ2-7; the D call may be TRBD1 or TRBD2 (6 bases each). Germline V gives CDR1 MDHEN, CDR2 SYDVKM. Trimming shortened V by 7 bases and J by 5 bases, and 12 bases separated the two germline ends. This CDR3 has 12 residues. CDR3 protein: CASMAGEDEQYF. The CDR3 bases are TGTGCCAGCATGGCAGGGGAGGACGAGCAGTACTTC.

This clone was detected only a few times. This chain uses TRBV9 with TRBJ1-1; D is uncertain. Germline V gene lookup returns CDR1 SGDLS and CDR2 YYNGEE. Trimming cost V 4 bases and J 1 base, with 8 bases left between them. This CDR3 spans 13 amino acids. CDR3 nucleotides: TGTGCCAGCAGCCTCTCGGGGAACACTGAAGCTTTCTTT. Translation: CASSLSGNTEAFF.

This clone was detected once. V and J are TRBV5-4 and TRBJ2-3; D might be TRBD1 (6 bases). V was cut by 4 bases and J by 4 bases, with 19 bases left in between. The CDR3 extends over 16 amino acids. Germline V gene data show CDR1 as SGHNT and CDR2 as YYREEE (reference sequence). This CDR3 is CASSPRPDSKADTQYF. The CDR3 bases are TGTGCCAGCAGCCCCAGACCGGACAGCAAAGCAGATACGCAGTATTTT. The variable domain in full, with the rest retrieved from reference TRBV5-4 and TRBJ2-3, is ETGVTQSPTHLIKTRGQQVTLRCSSQSGHNTVSWYQQALGQGPQFIFQYYREEENGRGNFPPRFSGLQFPNYSSELNVNALELDDSALYLCASSPRPDSKADTQYFGPGTRLTVL.

The chain combines TRBV10-3 with TRBJ2-7, with 7 bases identical to TRBD2. This CDR3 comprises 14 residues. J gave up 6 bases and V 4 bases, and 9 bases lay outside the gene matches. Germline V gene data show CDR1 as ENHRY and CDR2 as SYGVKD. DNA of the CDR3: TGTGCCATCAGTGCCTATCGGGACTATTCCGAGCAGTACTTC. It codes for CAISAYRDYSEQYF.

On this clone: Other nucleotide sequences from this sample produce the same CDR3. CDR3 coding DNA: TGTGCCAGCAGCTTAGGGGGGGCTTTGAACACTGAAGCTTTCTTT. It yields the protein CASSLGGALNTEAFF. The gene calls are TRBV7-9 and TRBJ1-1; D is possibly TRBD1 (6 bases). Trimming left V 1 base short and J 0 bases short, with 9 bases between. The CDR3 has 15 amino acids. The germline V gene has CDR1 SEHNR and CDR2 FQNEAQ (reference sequence).

This clone was seen more than once but under ten times. CDR3 region: CASSFTRWGNTEAFF. Here the CDR3 DNA reads TGTGCCAGCAGTTTCACCCGGTGGGGAAACACTGAAGCTTTCTTT. The chain recombines TRBV28 with TRBJ1-1; no reliable D call. V was pared by 3 bases and J by 2 bases, with 13 bases between. Germline V gene data show CDR1 as MDHEN and CDR2 as SYDVKM. This CDR3 region has 15 residues.